Below, 8 T cell receptor beta chains from the same sample are listed, as sequenced in a study of T cell repertoires in cytomegalovirus infection. TCRdb reprocessed the reads via MiXCR and lists one record per CDR3 protein. The sample lists around 180,000 distinct CDR3 sequences, roughly 19% occurring once. The material sequenced was PBMCs. Receptors originate from a human donor in good health (CMV status not recorded). Some clones in this sample may be carry-over from other donors' samples.

This clonotype came up a few times. The CDR3 spells CASSDGTLSGRTDEQYF. The CDR3, as DNA: TGTGCCAGCAGCGACGGGACACTTAGCGGGAGGACCGACGAGCAGTACTTC. This rearrangement joins TRBV2 to TRBJ2-7; the match to TRBD2 covers 10 bases. The junction had 16 bases not matched to a gene; V was cut back by 6 bases and J by 5 bases. This CDR3 region has 17 residues. Germline CDR1 reads SNHLY; CDR2 reads FYNNEI.

This clonotype was seen repeatedly, ten times or more. The CDR3 DNA follows: TGTGCCAGCAGTTACGCCTTTGGTCAGCCCCAGCATTTT. It encodes CASSYAFGQPQHF. The rearrangement links TRBV6-2 or TRBV6-3 to TRBJ1-5; D is ambiguous. CDR3 size: 13 residues. With 2 bases removed from V and 6 bases from J, the gap between germline ends came to 8 bases. The germline gives CDR1 MNHEY, CDR2 SVGEGT.

There are many counts of this clonotype. The V call is TRBV7-2, the J call TRBJ1-5; D is ambiguous. The CDR3 has 15 residues. V dropped 2 bases and J dropped 5 bases, with 13 bases sitting between them. Germline CDR1 SGHTA, CDR2 FQGNSA. The chain's CDR3 is CASSLRKDGDQPQHF. The CDR3 DNA is TGTGCCAGCAGCTTAAGGAAGGATGGGGATCAGCCCCAGCATTTT.

The V and J genes are TRBV7-9 and TRBJ1-2, with a possible D match to TRBD1 (5 bases). Germline CDR1 reads SEHNR; CDR2 reads FQNEAQ (reference sequence). V gave up 2 bases and J gave up 7 bases, with 17 bases separating them. This CDR3 is 15 amino acids long. The CDR3 here is CASSLQASTGGGYTF. CDR3 coding DNA: TGTGCCAGCAGCTTACAAGCTTCTACGGGGGGTGGCTACACCTTC.

This clonotype was observed at least ten times. This chain connects TRBV7-2 to TRBJ2-7, with 7 bases matching TRBD1. Germline V gene sequence: CDR1 SGHTA, CDR2 FQGNSA. The trim removed 5 bases at V and 7 bases at J, leaving 11 bases unmatched. The CDR3 has 14 residues. The CDR3 spells CASSPRQGLGEQYF. CDR3 nucleotide sequence: TGTGCCAGCAGCCCCCGACAGGGTCTGGGGGAGCAGTACTTC.

This clonotype was recorded many times. The chain joins TRBV7-9 to TRBJ2-7; 9 positions match TRBD2. CDR1 and CDR2 (germline): SEHNR, FQNEAQ (reference sequence). The CDR3 runs to 18 residues. The trim removed 0 bases at V and 13 bases at J, leaving 22 bases unmatched. CDR3 coding DNA: TGTGCCAGCAGCTTAGCCATTGGGATAGCGGGAGCGATGGGGGCGAGTTACTTC. This translates into CASSLAIGIAGAMGASYF.

This clonotype appeared a few times. This chain joins TRBV5-1 and TRBJ2-1; 8 positions agree with TRBD1. The germline V gene has CDR1 SGHRS and CDR2 YFSETQ. The CDR3 totals 14 residues. The V segment lost 4 bases and the J segment 4 bases; nucleotides outside the gene matches: 4. As DNA, the CDR3 is TGCGCCAGCAGCAACAGGGGGGTGTACAATGAGCAGTTCTTC. Protein product: CASSNRGVYNEQFF.

The rearrangement joins TRBV12-3 or TRBV12-4 to TRBJ2-2; D gene uncertain. The CDR3 runs 13 residues. With 5 bases removed from V and 2 bases from J, the gap between germline ends came to 6 bases. The CDR3 region is CASSAFNTGELFF. The CDR3 bases are TGTGCCAGCAGTGCTTTTAACACCGGGGAGCTGTTTTTT.